This T cell receptor (beta chain) was identified during a study of blood T cell repertoires in COVID-19. Looking at the study overall: Both acute and convalescent COVID-19 samples were obtained from the United States, Italy and Spain. PBMCs, B-cell-depleted T cells, or T cells were the source of the cDNA or gDNA that made up the material.

This clone was detected ten times or more. CDR3 size: 16 residues. V shed 2 bases and J shed 0 bases, with 10 bases lying between them. CDR1 LGHNA and CDR2 YNFKEQ come from the germline V gene. In the original workflow: Counts of nucleated cells, estimated from reference gene primer amplification, were obtained. Clones were sequenced by immunoSEQ multiplex PCR, and TCRdb holds only the in-frame ones, with some missing. The V and J calls and clone size are taken from that table; D and trimming were inferred from the DNA. The profile shows roughly 250,000 clones, 60% to 75% of them singletons. V gene TRBV4-2 combines with J gene TRBJ2-2, with D possibly being TRBD2 (7 bases). Sequences were obtained from peripheral blood. This TCR came from a woman older than 75 with acute or convalescent COVID-19. The DNA of the CDR3 is TGTGCCAGCAGCCAATGGGGGGGCCCGAACACCGGGGAGCTGTTTTTT. Translating gives CASSQWGGPNTGELFF.